These 27 T cell receptor beta chains share one sample of origin, sequenced in a study of T cell changes during pregnancy in multiple sclerosis. The method was immunoSEQ multiplex PCR; TCRdb's version includes in-frame clones alone and lacks a portion of them. This sample carries under 4,000 clones, around 84% of them seen once, and the ten largest clones take roughly 16%. Here the sequenced sample was CD8+ T cells from peripheral blood mononuclear cells, taken in the first trimester of pregnancy. These receptors were obtained from a female donor in good health, enrolled as a control in a pregnancy study.

The chain combines TRBV5-4 with TRBJ2-3; 11 nucleotides agree with TRBD2. Germline V gene data show CDR1 as SGHNT and CDR2 as YYREEE (reference sequence). V shed 5 bases and J 0 bases; nucleotides not matched to a gene: 2. CDR3 length equals 15 residues. The chain's CDR3 is CASSSGGASTDTQYF. The CDR3 DNA reads TGTGCCAGCAGTAGCGGGGGGGCTAGCACAGATACGCAGTATTTT.

The V call is TRBV4-1, the J call TRBJ2-7, with 9 bases fitting TRBD2. With V trimmed by 1 base and J by 2 bases, 3 bases remained unmatched. The germline V gene has CDR1 MGHRA and CDR2 YSYEKL. The CDR3 runs 15 residues. The CDR3 DNA follows: TGCGCCAGCAGCCAAGCACTAGCGGGCCCCTACGAGCAGTACTTC. This translates into CASSQALAGPYEQYF.

The chain couples TRBV19 to TRBJ1-5; no definite D call. Germline V CDR1 and CDR2: LNHDA, SQIVND (reference sequence). This CDR3 comprises 16 residues. V lost 6 bases to trimming and J lost 0 bases, with 15 bases between them. The DNA for the CDR3 is TGTGCCAGTAGAGGAGGGTTCCTACTTAGCAATCAGCCCCAGCATTTT. Amino acids: CASRGGFLLSNQPQHF. Full variable domain (remainder filled in from reference TRBV19 and TRBJ1-5): DGGITQSPKYLFRKEGQNVTLSCEQNLNHDAMYWYRQDPGQGLRLIYYSQIVNDFQKGDIAEGYSVSREKKESFPLTVTSAQKNPTAFYLCASRGGFLLSNQPQHFGDGTRLSIL.

The rearrangement joins TRBV19 to TRBJ2-7, with 9 bases lining up with TRBD2. Per the germline V gene, CDR1 is LNHDA and CDR2 is SQIVND (reference sequence). The CDR3 contains 13 residues. Trimming took 6 bases from V and 2 from J; bases not matched to a gene: 2. The CDR3 sequence is CASSLAGAYEQYF. Written as DNA, the CDR3 is TGTGCCAGTAGCTTAGCGGGGGCCTACGAGCAGTACTTC.

The sample holds one count of this clone. V and J are TRBV5-1 and TRBJ2-1, with 7 bases that match TRBD2. CDR1 and CDR2 from the germline V gene are SGHRS and YFSETQ. This CDR3 spans 15 amino acids. Trimming cost V 1 base and J 4 bases; bases outside gene matches: 5. CDR3 in DNA: TGCGCCAGCAGCTTGTGGGAGGGATCTTACAATGAGCAGTTCTTC. It encodes CASSLWEGSYNEQFF.

The chain uses TRBV6-5 and TRBJ1-5; D is possibly TRBD1 (5 bases). Trimming removed 0 bases at V and 3 bases at J, with 12 bases between. This CDR3 has 16 amino acids. Germline values: CDR1 MNHEY, CDR2 SVGAGI. The CDR3 nucleotides read TGTGCCAGCAGTTACTCATACGCGGGACCCAATCAGCCCCAGCATTTT. It translates to CASSYSYAGPNQPQHF.

This clone came up a few times. The chain is built from TRBV7-9 and TRBJ2-3; no definite D call. Trimming stripped 1 base from V and 10 bases from J, with 15 bases between. This CDR3 spans 14 amino acids. Germline assignment: CDR1 SEHNR and CDR2 FQNEAQ (reference sequence). CDR3 nucleotide sequence: TGTGCCAGCAGCTTAGGATTAGAAAATGTTCCGCAGTATTTT. Its translation: CASSLGLENVPQYF.

The chain joins TRBV5-1 to TRBJ2-7, with D perhaps TRBD1 (6 bases). The germline CDR1 and CDR2 sequences are SGHRS and YFSETQ. The CDR3 length is 13 residues. V lost 2 bases to trimming and J lost 6 bases, with 12 bases between them. In DNA form, the CDR3 reads TGCGCCAGCAGCTTCAGGGGCAGTTCCGAGCAGTACTTC. This encodes CASSFRGSSEQYF.

The J gene is TRBJ1-2, the V gene TRBV5-5, with unresolved D. Looked up from germline, CDR1 is SGHKS and CDR2 is YYEKEE (reference sequence). The germline V and J ends were trimmed by 2 bases and 4 bases, with 15 bases remaining between them. The CDR3 sequence is 15 residues long. The CDR3 nucleotides are TGTGCCAGCAGCTTATTCACGGGATTCTCCTATGGCTACACCTTC. Its protein is CASSLFTGFSYGYTF.

The rearrangement uses TRBV6-1 and TRBJ2-3, with 8 bases fitting TRBD1. Germline V gene data show CDR1 as MNHNS and CDR2 as SASEGT. Trimming at V came to 2 bases and at J to 1 base, leaving 2 bases not matched to a gene. This CDR3 contains 15 residues. The CDR3, as DNA: TGTGCCAGCAGTGAATCGACAGGGGGCACAGATACGCAGTATTTT. Protein: CASSESTGGTDTQYF.

The chain carries TRBV4-2 and TRBJ2-7, with 7 bases matching TRBD2. Germline assignment: CDR1 LGHNA and CDR2 YNFKEQ. The CDR3 runs 12 residues. V lost 2 bases, J lost 7 bases, and 2 bases stayed unmatched. This chain's CDR3 is CASSQLGGEQYF. The CDR3 region has the DNA TGTGCCAGCAGCCAATTGGGGGGGGAGCAGTACTTC.

The rearrangement uses TRBV29-1 and TRBJ1-2; TRBD1 matches at 7 bases. V gave up 6 bases and J gave up 2 bases; unmatched junction bases: 3. The CDR3 contains 12 residues. CDR1 is SQVTM, CDR2 ANQGSEA, per germline. CDR3 amino acids: CSVLGQNYGYTF. CDR3 nucleotides: TGCAGCGTACTGGGACAGAACTATGGCTACACCTTC.

This chain uses TRBV25-1 with TRBJ2-5; D perhaps matches TRBD2 (5 bases). Germline V gene sequence: CDR1 MGHDK, CDR2 SYGVNS. V shed 2 bases and J shed 0 bases, with 13 bases lying between them. The CDR3 is 16 residues long. DNA for the CDR3: TGTGCCAGCAGTGAAGGATCTAGCCTTTACCAAGAGACCCAGTACTTC. It codes for CASSEGSSLYQETQYF.

V and J are TRBV19 and TRBJ2-1; 14 bases are shared with TRBD2. Germline values: CDR1 LNHDA, CDR2 SQIVND (reference sequence). The J segment lost 6 bases and the V segment lost 2 bases, leaving 3 bases of the junction unmatched. The CDR3 sequence is 16 residues long. The CDR3 protein is CASSIQGLAGANEQFF. CDR3 sequence (DNA): TGTGCCAGTAGTATACAGGGACTAGCGGGGGCCAATGAGCAGTTCTTC.

This chain uses TRBV5-5 with TRBJ1-1; D may be TRBD1 (5 bases). The CDR3 length is 17 residues. V was shortened by 0 bases and J by 0 bases, with 15 bases between the two germline ends. Per germline, CDR1 SGHKS and CDR2 YYEKEE (reference sequence). The CDR3 nucleotides are TGTGCCAGCAGCTTGGGCCAGGGAACGAATTTGAACACTGAAGCTTTCTTT. It codes for CASSLGQGTNLNTEAFF. Using reference TRBV5-5 and TRBJ1-1 for the parts outside the CDR3, the full variable domain is DAGVTQSPTHLIKTRGQQVTLRCSPISGHKSVSWYQQVLGQGPQFIFQYYEKEERGRGNFPDRFSARQFPNYSSELNVNALLLGDSALYLCASSLGQGTNLNTEAFFGQGTRLTVV.

This rearrangement joins TRBV9 to TRBJ2-7; TRBD2 is a possible D gene (5 bases). The CDR3 sequence is 13 residues long. Trimming stripped 5 bases from V and 6 bases from J, with 15 bases between. In germline, CDR1 is SGDLS, CDR2 YYNGEE. CDR3 nucleotides: TGTGCCAGCAGGTCGACGGAGGCCATCGAGCAGTACTTC. Its translation is CASRSTEAIEQYF. Combining the CDR3 with reference TRBV9 and TRBJ2-7 gives the whole variable domain DSGVTQTPKHLITATGQRVTLRCSPRSGDLSVYWYQQSLDQGLQFLIQYYNGEERAKGNILERFSAQQFPDLHSELNLSSLELGDSALYFCASRSTEAIEQYFGPGTRLTVT.

J is TRBJ1-1 and V is TRBV7-9, with 8 bases lining up with TRBD1. The CDR3 length is 14 residues. From germline, CDR1 is SEHNR and CDR2 FQNEAQ (reference sequence). The V segment lost 5 bases and the J segment 5 bases; nucleotides outside the gene matches: 7. CDR3 in amino acids: CASSPDRGRTEAFF. CDR3 DNA: TGTGCCAGCAGCCCCGACAGGGGACGGACTGAAGCTTTCTTT.

The chain combines TRBV9 with TRBJ1-1, with 8 bases fitting TRBD1. V shed 4 bases, J shed 4 bases, and the junction held 6 bases outside the gene matches. The CDR3 length is 14 residues. Germline CDR1 and CDR2: SGDLS and YYNGEE. CDR3 coding DNA: TGTGCCAGCAGCAGACAGGGGAAAGGCACTGAAGCTTTCTTT. This codes for CASSRQGKGTEAFF.

The rearrangement links TRBV2 to TRBJ2-5; 7 bases are shared with TRBD2. Germline assignment: CDR1 SNHLY and CDR2 FYNNEI. This CDR3 has 11 residues. Trimming removed 10 bases from V and 5 bases from J; junction bases left unmatched: 4. The CDR3 DNA is TGTGCCACCCACGGGGGGGAGACCCAGTACTTC. It is translated as CATHGGETQYF.

This chain uses TRBV29-1 with TRBJ2-7; 14 bases align to TRBD2. In germline, CDR1 is SQVTM, CDR2 ANQGSEA. Trimming cost V 4 bases and J 4 bases; bases outside gene matches: 3. The CDR3 loop spans 14 amino acids. The CDR3 DNA follows: TGCAGCGTTGCGGGACTAGCGGGAGATTACGAGCAGTACTTC. Translation: CSVAGLAGDYEQYF.

This sequence joins TRBV27 and TRBJ2-1, with TRBD2 as a possible D gene (6 bases). CDR1 is MNHEY, CDR2 SMNVEV, per germline (reference sequence). V was trimmed by 5 bases and J by 0 bases, leaving 14 bases between them. The CDR3 runs to 16 residues. The CDR3 loop reads CASSRDSLSSYNEQFF. The CDR3 DNA reads TGTGCCAGCAGTCGGGACTCTTTGAGCTCCTACAATGAGCAGTTCTTC.

The chain is built from TRBV19 and TRBJ2-5, with D perhaps TRBD1 (6 bases). V shed 6 bases and J shed 2 bases, with 16 bases lying between them. From germline, CDR1 is LNHDA and CDR2 SQIVND (reference sequence). The CDR3 sequence is 15 residues long. The CDR3 sequence: CASRVDRFAQETQYF. The CDR3 nucleotides read TGTGCCAGTAGGGTCGACAGGTTTGCACAAGAGACCCAGTACTTC. Full variable domain (remainder filled in from reference TRBV19 and TRBJ2-5): DGGITQSPKYLFRKEGQNVTLSCEQNLNHDAMYWYRQDPGQGLRLIYYSQIVNDFQKGDIAEGYSVSREKKESFPLTVTSAQKNPTAFYLCASRVDRFAQETQYFGPGTRLLVL.

The chain employs TRBV27 and TRBJ1-1, with D maybe TRBD1 (5 bases). This CDR3 is built from 13 residues. The V and J ends lost 3 bases and 4 bases respectively, with 9 bases between them. Germline V gene sequence: CDR1 MNHEY, CDR2 SMNVEV (reference sequence). The CDR3 DNA reads as TGTGCCAGCAGTTTGGGGGGGAGCACTGAAGCTTTCTTT. Translated: CASSLGGSTEAFF.

The genes are TRBV5-6 and TRBJ2-1, with D perhaps TRBD2 (5 bases). The CDR3 is 15 amino acids. V dropped 1 base and J dropped 2 bases, with 10 bases sitting between them. Germline CDR1 reads SGHDT; CDR2 reads YYEEEE. CDR3 in amino acids: CASSLKRNPYNEQFF. The CDR3 DNA follows: TGTGCCAGCAGCTTGAAGCGGAATCCCTACAATGAGCAGTTCTTC.

The genes are TRBV19 and TRBJ1-5; a possible D gene is TRBD1 (6 bases). The V and J ends lost 7 bases and 6 bases respectively, with 10 bases between them. This CDR3 region has 12 residues. Germline CDR1 is LNHDA and CDR2 is SQIVND (reference sequence). As DNA, the CDR3 is TGTGCCAGTACTTCAGGGGTTCAGCCCCAGCATTTT. Translating it yields CASTSGVQPQHF.

The chain joins TRBV4-1 to TRBJ2-5; TRBD2 aligns across 12 bases. CDR1 is MGHRA and CDR2 is YSYEKL in the germline V gene. With V trimmed by 4 bases and J by 3 bases, 6 bases remained unmatched. The length of the CDR3 is 16 residues. CDR3 DNA: TGCGCCAGCAGCCTACCCCGGACTAGCGGGGAAGAGACCCAGTACTTC. It specifies CASSLPRTSGEETQYF.

The table lists this clone with a few counts. The chain links TRBV19 to TRBJ1-2; D not certain. CDR1 is LNHDA and CDR2 is SQIVND in the germline V gene (reference sequence). Trimming shortened V by 4 bases and J by 9 bases, and 21 bases separated the two germline ends. This CDR3 region has 15 residues. The CDR3 DNA is TGTGCCAGTAGTAAGGCCAGGAACTCACTTGCTAGCTACACCTTC. Its protein product is CASSKARNSLASYTF.